The following is a T cell receptor beta chain sequence with its context. This sample includes further DNA sequences coding for the same CDR3. The data stem from a study of OX40 agonist ivuxolimab in advanced cancers. The germline V gene has CDR1 MDHEN and CDR2 SYDVKM. V was clipped by 3 bases and J by 6 bases; unmatched bases: 5. The CDR3 spans 13 residues. Assay used: immunoSEQ multiplex PCR; TCRdb lists only in-frame clones, some missing. The sample shows tens of thousands of clones, 85% of them seen only once. This TCR came from an adult with an advanced solid tumor such as melanoma, head and neck, liver or kidney cancer. Sequenced material: CD4+ or CD8+ T cells sorted from blood, taken in a trial of the OX40 agonist ivuxolimab. This sequence joins TRBV28 and TRBJ2-7, with TRBD1 matching over 7 bases. CDR3 sequence reads: CASSLPQGREQYF. In DNA, the CDR3 is TGTGCCAGCAGTTTGCCACAGGGGCGCGAGCAGTACTTC.